Below are 10 T cell receptor beta chains sequenced from a single sample in a study of spatial heterogeneity in lung cancer. Findings and limits, study-wide: The study found that expanded intratumoral alpha and beta TCR counts tracked tumor mutation counts.

Each CDR3 protein is one row after TCRdb ran MiXCR on the 5' RACE reads. The specimen's table records 75 to 100 distinct CDR3 sequences. The antigens for these receptors are not known. Indicated time point: sample taken at primary tumor resection. Sequenced here: lung tumor tissue, sampled at surgery. Receptor source: a male donor with early-stage non-small cell lung cancer.

Within the sample, this clonotype is large. This beta chain slipped into a library made for alpha chains as a stray read, so its size is not meaningful. The chain couples TRBV4-2 to TRBJ1-1; no clear D gene. The length of the CDR3 is 14 residues. The ends were cut back, 0 bases at V and 2 bases at J, with 7 bases in the middle. Per the germline V gene, CDR1 is LGHNA and CDR2 is YNFKEQ. CDR3 protein: CASSQETPNTEAFF. The CDR3 region has the DNA TGTGCCAGCAGCCAAGAAACTCCTAACACTGAAGCTTTCTTT.

By sample share, this clonotype is hyperexpanded (1% or more). This beta chain slipped into a library made for alpha chains as a stray read, so its size is not meaningful. The chain joins TRBV11-2 to TRBJ2-1; D not certain. Looked up from germline, CDR1 is SGHAT and CDR2 is FQNNGV. V was pared by 5 bases and J by 4 bases, with 3 bases between. This CDR3 has 11 residues. CDR3 bases: TGTGCCAGCAGCGAATACAATGAGCAGTTCTTC. This codes for CASSEYNEQFF.

This clonotype is large (0.1 to 1%) in the sample. With the library built for alpha chains, this beta chain is off target and its frequency is not meaningful. V is TRBV4-2 and J is TRBJ2-4, with TRBD2 matching over 11 bases. The CDR3 consists of 17 residues. The V gene end was trimmed by 0 bases and the J gene end by 10 bases; junction bases not matched to a gene: 11. Germline CDR1 LGHNA, CDR2 YNFKEQ. CDR3 coding DNA: TGTGCCAGCAGCCAAGAAGGGACTAGCGGCACCCCGGAGATTCAGTACTTC. Encoded protein: CASSQEGTSGTPEIQYF.

As to this clonotype: Because this beta chain is a stray read in a library intended to capture alpha chains, its abundance should not be given much weight. V usage is TRBV2 and J usage is TRBJ2-1; a weak D match, TRBD1 (6 bases). This CDR3 spans 13 amino acids. Deletions cut 11 bases from V and 4 bases from J, with 15 bases between. CDR1 is SNHLY, CDR2 FYNNEI, per germline. The CDR3 nucleotides read TGTGCCGTAATAGGACAGATTTACAATGAGCAGTTCTTC. Encoded protein: CAVIGQIYNEQFF.

Regarding this clonotype: As an off-target read in a library built for alpha chains, this beta chain has a frequency of little significance. The chain combines TRBV7-9 with TRBJ2-5, with 9 bases lining up with TRBD2. The CDR3 runs to 13 residues. Germline assignment: CDR1 SEHNR and CDR2 FQNEAQ (reference sequence). Trimming removed 8 bases from V and 3 bases from J; junction bases left unmatched: 4. Here the CDR3 DNA reads TGTGCCAGCCTGACTAGCGGTAAAGAGACCCAGTACTTC. This translates into CASLTSGKETQYF. Full variable domain (remainder filled in from reference TRBV7-9 and TRBJ2-5): DTGVSQNPRHKITKRGQNVTFRCDPISEHNRLYWYRQTLGQGPEFLTYFQNEAQLEKSRLLSDRFSAERPKGSFSTLEIQRTEQGDSAMYLCASLTSGKETQYFGPGTRLLVL.

Relative to its sample, this clonotype is large. This beta chain was picked up by a library intended for alpha chains and is off target, so its count carries little meaning. The rearrangement uses TRBV4-1 and TRBJ2-3, with unresolved D. Germline V gene data show CDR1 as MGHRA and CDR2 as YSYEKL. Deletions cut 0 bases from V and 6 bases from J, with 10 bases between. The CDR3 extends over 14 amino acids. The CDR3 protein is CASSQDLYLDTQYF. The CDR3 region has the DNA TGCGCCAGCAGCCAAGATCTCTACCTCGATACGCAGTATTTT.

This clonotype came up a few times. Little can be read into the size of this beta chain, an off-target read in a library designed for alpha chains. This chain uses TRBV12-5 with TRBJ2-3, with a weak D call TRBD2 (7 bases). The CDR3 totals 15 residues. V shed 7 bases and J shed 4 bases, with 18 bases lying between them. In germline, CDR1 is LGHNT, CDR2 FRNRAP. DNA of the CDR3: TGTGCTAGTGCCCGTCAAGGGGAGGGGGCAGATACGCAGTATTTT. Translation gives CASARQGEGADTQYF.

Judged by abundance, this clonotype is hyperexpanded (1% or more). This beta chain is a stray sequence in a library constructed for alpha chains; its clone size is not meaningful. The rearrangement joins TRBV11-2 to TRBJ2-5; D unclear. The CDR3 runs 12 residues. V was trimmed by 5 bases and J by 5 bases, leaving 9 bases between them. Germline CDR1 and CDR2: SGHAT and FQNNGV. The DNA for the CDR3 is TGTGCCAGCAGCCATTATGCCGAGACCCAGTACTTC. Protein: CASSHYAETQYF.

On this clonotype: Since it is a stray read in a library aimed at alpha chains, this beta chain has a size that is not meaningful. The chain has TRBV5-6 and TRBJ2-7; 12 nucleotides match TRBD2. Germline values: CDR1 SGHDT, CDR2 YYEEEE. There are 15 residues in the CDR3. Trimming took 0 bases from V and 4 from J; bases not matched to a gene: 2. Here the CDR3 DNA reads TGTGCCAGCAGCTTGGGGACTAGCGGGACGTACGAGCAGTACTTC. It yields the protein CASSLGTSGTYEQYF. The full variable domain, its missing parts supplied by reference TRBV5-6 and TRBJ2-7, is DAGVTQSPTHLIKTRGQQVTLRCSPKSGHDTVSWYQQALGQGPQFIFQYYEEEERQRGNFPDRFSGHQFPNYSSELNVNALLLGDSALYLCASSLGTSGTYEQYFGPGTRLTVT.

In its sample, this clonotype was seen a few times. The library was designed around alpha chains, so this beta chain is a stray read whose abundance carries little weight. The rearrangement joins TRBV20-1 to TRBJ2-5, with D perhaps matching TRBD1 (5 bases). The V end was cut by 0 bases, the J end by 3 bases, with 5 bases between. There are 12 residues in the CDR3. The germline V gene has CDR1 DFQATT and CDR2 SNEGSKA (reference sequence). The CDR3 region has the DNA TGCAGTGCTAGAGACAGGGAAGAGACCCAGTACTTC. Protein sequence: CSARDREETQYF.